Listed here is a single T cell receptor beta chain. Its antigen remains unknown. This sample is drawn from a study of blood T cells in healthy people across ages. General study points: In these data, TCR beta diversity tracked strongly with naive T cell percentage. Long-lived donors had more naive CD4+ cells and higher diversity than aged donors. What prevented conclusive comparison of naive and antigen-experienced cells was that PBMCs were unsorted.

The germline V gene encodes CDR1 SGHTA and CDR2 FQGNSA. V lost 1 base and J 6 bases, leaving 13 bases between the germline ends. The CDR3 spans 15 residues. Primed by a sample-barcoded 5' primer and a J-beta primer mix, a second PCR proceeded for 7 to 11 cycles. A tag from a template-switch adaptor with 12 random nucleotides marked each cDNA molecule. TCRdb re-called the 5' RACE reads with MiXCR, one entry per CDR3 protein. The repertoire holds 590,000 or so distinct CDR3 sequences, with approximately 30% as singletons. Sequenced input: blood. This TCR was sampled from a woman older than 75 in good health. The rearrangement joins TRBV7-2 to TRBJ2-1; TRBD1 might be the D (6 bases). The CDR3 spells CASSLGGLGGNEQFF. CDR3 nucleotide sequence: TGTGCCAGCAGCTTAGGTGGGCTAGGGGGCAATGAGCAGTTCTTC.